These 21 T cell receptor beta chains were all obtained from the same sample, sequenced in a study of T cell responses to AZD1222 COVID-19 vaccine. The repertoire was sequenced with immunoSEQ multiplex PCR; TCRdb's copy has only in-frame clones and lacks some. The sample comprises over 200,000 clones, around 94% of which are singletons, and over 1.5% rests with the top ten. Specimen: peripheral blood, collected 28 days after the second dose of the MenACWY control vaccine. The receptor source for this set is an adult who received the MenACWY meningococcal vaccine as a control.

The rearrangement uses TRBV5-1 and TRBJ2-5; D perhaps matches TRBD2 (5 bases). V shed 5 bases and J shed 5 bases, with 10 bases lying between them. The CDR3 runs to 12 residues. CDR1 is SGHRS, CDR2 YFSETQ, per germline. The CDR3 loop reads CASSGWEETQYF. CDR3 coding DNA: TGCGCCAGCAGTGGTTGGGAGGAGACCCAGTACTTC.

CDR3 loop: CASSYVTGAGYTF. The CDR3 DNA follows: TGTGCCAGCAGTTACGTGACAGGGGCGGGCTACACCTTC. V usage is TRBV6-5 and J usage is TRBJ1-2, with 8 nucleotides matching TRBD1. The CDR3 runs 13 residues. Unmatched junction bases numbered 4, after V lost 2 bases and J lost 8 bases. Germline V gives CDR1 MNHEY, CDR2 SVGAGI.

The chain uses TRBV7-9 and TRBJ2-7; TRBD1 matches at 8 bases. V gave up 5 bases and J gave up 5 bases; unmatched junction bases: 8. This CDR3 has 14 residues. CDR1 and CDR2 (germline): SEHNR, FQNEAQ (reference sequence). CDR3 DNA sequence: TGTGCCAGCAGCACAGGCGCAGGGGGCGACGAGCAGTACTTC. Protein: CASSTGAGGDEQYF.

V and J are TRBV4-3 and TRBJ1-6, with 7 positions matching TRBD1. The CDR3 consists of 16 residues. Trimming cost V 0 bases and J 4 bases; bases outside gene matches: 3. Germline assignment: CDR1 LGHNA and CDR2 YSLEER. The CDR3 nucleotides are TGCGCCAGCAGCCAAGACGGGGGACAGTATAATTCACCCCTCCACTTT. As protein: CASSQDGGQYNSPLHF.

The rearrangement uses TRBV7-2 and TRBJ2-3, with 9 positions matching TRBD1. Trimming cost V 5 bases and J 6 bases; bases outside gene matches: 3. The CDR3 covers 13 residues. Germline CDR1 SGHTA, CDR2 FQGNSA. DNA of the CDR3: TGTGCCAGCAGCACACAGGGGGCGGATACGCAGTATTTT. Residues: CASSTQGADTQYF.

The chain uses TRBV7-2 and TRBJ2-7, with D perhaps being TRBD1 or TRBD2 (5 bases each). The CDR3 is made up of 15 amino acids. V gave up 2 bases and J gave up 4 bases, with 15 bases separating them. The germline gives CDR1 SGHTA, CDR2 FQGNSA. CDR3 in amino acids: CASSLTQGTGYEQYF. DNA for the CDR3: TGTGCCAGCAGCTTAACGCAGGGAACGGGGTACGAGCAGTACTTC.

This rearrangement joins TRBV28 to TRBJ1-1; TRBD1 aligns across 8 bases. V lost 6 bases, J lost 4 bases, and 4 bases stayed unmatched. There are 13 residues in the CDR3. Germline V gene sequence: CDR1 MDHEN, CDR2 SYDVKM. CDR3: CASRPGGGTEAFF. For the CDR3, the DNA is TGTGCCAGCAGACCAGGGGGCGGCACTGAAGCTTTCTTT.

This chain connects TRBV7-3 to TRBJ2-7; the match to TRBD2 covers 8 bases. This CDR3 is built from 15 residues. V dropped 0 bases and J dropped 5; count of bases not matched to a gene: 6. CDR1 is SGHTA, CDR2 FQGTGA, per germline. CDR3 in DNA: TGTGCCAGCAGCTTAACCCCCGCGGGGGGCAACGAGCAGTACTTC. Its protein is CASSLTPAGGNEQYF.

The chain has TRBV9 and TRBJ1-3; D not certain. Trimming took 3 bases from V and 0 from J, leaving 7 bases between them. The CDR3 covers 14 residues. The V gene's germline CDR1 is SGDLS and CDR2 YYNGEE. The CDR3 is CASSAGDSGNTIYF. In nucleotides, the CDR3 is TGTGCCAGCAGCGCCGGGGACTCTGGAAACACCATATATTTT.

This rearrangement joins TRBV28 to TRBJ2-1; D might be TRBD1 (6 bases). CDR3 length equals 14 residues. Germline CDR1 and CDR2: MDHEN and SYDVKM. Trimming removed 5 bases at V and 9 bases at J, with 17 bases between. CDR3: CASSPGWGQGEQFF. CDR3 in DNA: TGTGCCAGCAGTCCCGGATGGGGGCAAGGTGAGCAGTTCTTC.

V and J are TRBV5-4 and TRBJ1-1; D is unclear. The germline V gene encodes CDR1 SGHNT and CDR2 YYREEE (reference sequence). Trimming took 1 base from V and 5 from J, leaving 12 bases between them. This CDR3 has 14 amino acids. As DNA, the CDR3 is TGTGCCAGCAGCTTGTCTGCCTTGGGGACTGAAGCTTTCTTT. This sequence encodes CASSLSALGTEAFF.

CDR3 coding DNA: TGCGCCAGCAGCCGTACCGCCGGAAATAGCAATCAGCCCCAGCATTTT. Protein product: CASSRTAGNSNQPQHF. The J gene is TRBJ1-5, the V gene TRBV4-1; no clear D gene. The germline V gene has CDR1 MGHRA and CDR2 YSYEKL. Trimming removed 4 bases at V and 0 bases at J, with 13 bases between. This CDR3 region has 16 residues.

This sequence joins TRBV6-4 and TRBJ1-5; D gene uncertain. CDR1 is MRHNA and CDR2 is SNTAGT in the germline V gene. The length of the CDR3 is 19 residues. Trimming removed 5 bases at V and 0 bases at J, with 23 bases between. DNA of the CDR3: TGTGCCAGCAGTCCATCCGAAAGGCCTTTAATTGATAGCAATCAGCCCCAGCATTTT. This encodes CASSPSERPLIDSNQPQHF.

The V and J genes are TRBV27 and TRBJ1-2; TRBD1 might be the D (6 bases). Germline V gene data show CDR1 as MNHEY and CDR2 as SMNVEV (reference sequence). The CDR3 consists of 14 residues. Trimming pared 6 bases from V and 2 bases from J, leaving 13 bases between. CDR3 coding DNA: TGTGCCAGCAGCCCGATAGGACAGAACTATGGCTACACCTTC. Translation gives CASSPIGQNYGYTF.

CDR3 sequence (DNA): TGTGCCACCAGTGACCCGGGGAGCAACAATCAGCCCCAGCATTTT. Translated, it gives CATSDPGSNNQPQHF. The rearrangement uses TRBV24-1 and TRBJ1-5, with no clear D. Between the trimmed V and J ends, which lost 4 bases and 3 bases, there was a span of 12 bases. The CDR3 runs to 15 residues. The germline CDR1 and CDR2 sequences are KGHDR and SFDVKD.

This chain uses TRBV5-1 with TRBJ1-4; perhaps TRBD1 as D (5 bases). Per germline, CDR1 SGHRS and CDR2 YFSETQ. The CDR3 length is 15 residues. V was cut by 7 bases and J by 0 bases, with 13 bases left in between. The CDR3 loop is CASQIGVTTNEKLFF. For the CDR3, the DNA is TGCGCCAGCCAAATAGGGGTTACAACTAATGAAAAACTGTTTTTT.

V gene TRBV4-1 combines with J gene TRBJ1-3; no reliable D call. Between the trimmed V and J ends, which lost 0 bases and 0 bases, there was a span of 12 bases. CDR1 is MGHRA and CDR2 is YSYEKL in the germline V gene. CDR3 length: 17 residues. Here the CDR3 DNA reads TGCGCCAGCAGCCAAGATTTGACGGAAGACTCTGGAAACACCATATATTTT. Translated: CASSQDLTEDSGNTIYF.

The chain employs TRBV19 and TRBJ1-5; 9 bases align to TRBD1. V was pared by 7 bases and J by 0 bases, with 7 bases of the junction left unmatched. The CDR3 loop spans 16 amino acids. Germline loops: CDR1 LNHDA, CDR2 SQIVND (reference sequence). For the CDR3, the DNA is TGTGCCAGTACCCGGGACAGGGCCTATAGCAATCAGCCCCAGCATTTT. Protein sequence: CASTRDRAYSNQPQHF.

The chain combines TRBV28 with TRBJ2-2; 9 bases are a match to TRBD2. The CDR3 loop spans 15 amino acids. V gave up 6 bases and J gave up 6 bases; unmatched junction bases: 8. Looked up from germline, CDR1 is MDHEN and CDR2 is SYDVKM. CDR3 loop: CASRASGVGSGELFF. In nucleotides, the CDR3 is TGTGCCAGCAGGGCTAGCGGGGTAGGGTCCGGGGAGCTGTTTTTT.

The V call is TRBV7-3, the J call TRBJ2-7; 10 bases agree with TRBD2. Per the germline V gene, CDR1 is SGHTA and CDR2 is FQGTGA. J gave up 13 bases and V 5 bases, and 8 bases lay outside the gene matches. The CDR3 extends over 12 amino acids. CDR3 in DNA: TGTGCCAGCAGCGGACCGGGACTAGCGTTTTACTTC. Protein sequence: CASSGPGLAFYF.

CDR3 residues: CASSGGTSTREQYF. CDR3 sequence (DNA): TGTGCCAGTAGTGGGGGGACTAGCACGCGCGAGCAGTACTTC. The rearrangement links TRBV19 to TRBJ2-7; the match to TRBD2 covers 9 bases. This CDR3 comprises 14 residues. Germline loops: CDR1 LNHDA, CDR2 SQIVND (reference sequence). The V segment lost 5 bases and the J segment 6 bases; nucleotides outside the gene matches: 8.